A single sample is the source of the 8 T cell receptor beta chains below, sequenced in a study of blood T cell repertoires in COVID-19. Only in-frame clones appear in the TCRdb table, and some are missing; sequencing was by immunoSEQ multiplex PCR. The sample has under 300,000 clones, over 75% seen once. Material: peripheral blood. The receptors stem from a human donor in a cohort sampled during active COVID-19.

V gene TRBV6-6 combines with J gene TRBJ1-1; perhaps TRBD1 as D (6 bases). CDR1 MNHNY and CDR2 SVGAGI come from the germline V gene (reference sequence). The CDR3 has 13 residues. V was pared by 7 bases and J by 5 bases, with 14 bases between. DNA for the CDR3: TGTGCCAGCATTCTACAGGGTAATACTGAAGCTTTCTTT. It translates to CASILQGNTEAFF.

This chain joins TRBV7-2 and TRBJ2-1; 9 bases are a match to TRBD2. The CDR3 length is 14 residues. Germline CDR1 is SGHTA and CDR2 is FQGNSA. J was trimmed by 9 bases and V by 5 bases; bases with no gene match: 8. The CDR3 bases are TGTGCCAGCAGCCTGGCGGGAGGGCCGAGTGAGCAGTTCTTC. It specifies CASSLAGGPSEQFF.

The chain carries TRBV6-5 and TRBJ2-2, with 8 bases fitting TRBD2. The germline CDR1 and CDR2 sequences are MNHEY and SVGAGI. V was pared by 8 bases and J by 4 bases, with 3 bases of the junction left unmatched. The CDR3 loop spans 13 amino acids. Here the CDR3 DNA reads TGTGCCAGCCAACTAGCGGTCACCGGGGAGCTGTTTTTT. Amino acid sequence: CASQLAVTGELFF.

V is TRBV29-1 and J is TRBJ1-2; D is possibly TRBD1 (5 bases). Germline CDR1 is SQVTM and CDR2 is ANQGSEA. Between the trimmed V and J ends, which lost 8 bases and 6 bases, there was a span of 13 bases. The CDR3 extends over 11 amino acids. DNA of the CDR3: TGCAGCACCCTGGCGGGGGATGGCTACACCTTC. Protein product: CSTLAGDGYTF.

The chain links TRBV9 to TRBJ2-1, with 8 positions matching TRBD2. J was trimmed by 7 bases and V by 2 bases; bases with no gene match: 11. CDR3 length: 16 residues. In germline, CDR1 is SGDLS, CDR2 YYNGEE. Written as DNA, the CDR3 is TGTGCCAGCAGCGTGGGAGCGCGATCGGGGGGGAATGAGCAGTTCTTC. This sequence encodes CASSVGARSGGNEQFF.

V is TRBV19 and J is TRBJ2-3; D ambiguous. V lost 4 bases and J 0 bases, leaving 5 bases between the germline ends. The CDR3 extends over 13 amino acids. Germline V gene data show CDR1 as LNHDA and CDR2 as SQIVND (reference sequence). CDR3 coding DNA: TGTGCCAGTAGTACCCTGAGCACAGATACGCAGTATTTT. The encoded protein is CASSTLSTDTQYF.

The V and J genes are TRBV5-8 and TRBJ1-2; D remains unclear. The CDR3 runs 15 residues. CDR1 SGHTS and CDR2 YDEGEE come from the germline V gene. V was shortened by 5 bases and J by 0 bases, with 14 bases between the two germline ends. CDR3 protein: CASSLRGPANYGYTF. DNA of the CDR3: TGTGCCAGCAGTCTGCGGGGTCCAGCTAACTATGGCTACACCTTC.

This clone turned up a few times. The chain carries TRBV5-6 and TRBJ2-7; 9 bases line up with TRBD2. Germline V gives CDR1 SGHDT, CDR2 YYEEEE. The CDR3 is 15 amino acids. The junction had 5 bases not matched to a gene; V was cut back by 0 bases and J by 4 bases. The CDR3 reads CASSLGPSGEYEQYF. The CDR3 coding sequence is TGTGCCAGCAGCTTGGGGCCTAGCGGGGAATACGAGCAGTACTTC.